Here is one T cell receptor (beta chain) with its context. Its cognate antigen is unknown. The sample is drawn from a study of Siglec-9 on CD8 T cells in melanoma. Study-level findings and limits: Siglec-9 reportedly marks and regulates an effector memory CD8+ T-cell subset apparently accumulating in melanoma tumors.

CDR3 size: 13 residues. The V end lost 8 bases, the J end lost 1 base, and 11 bases lay between the germline ends. Germline loops: CDR1 LGHNA, CDR2 YNFKEQ. Only in-frame clones appear in the TCRdb table, and some are missing; sequencing was by immunoSEQ multiplex PCR. The table lists some 39,000 clones, roughly four fifths of them singletons. This rearrangement joins TRBV4-2 to TRBJ1-1; possibly TRBD1 for D (5 bases). The TCR sequence derives from a human donor in good health. The material sequenced was Siglec-9- CD8+ T cells sorted from blood. The CDR3 DNA reads as TGTGCCAGCGGCGCCGGGGGGAACACTGAAGCTTTCTTT. Its translation: CASGAGGNTEAFF.